A selection of T cell receptor beta chains follows, all from one sample in a study of T cells in Graves' hyperthyroidism and ophthalmopathy. TCRdb fed the multiplex PCR reads into MiXCR, producing one record per CDR3 protein. The table records around 800,000 distinct CDR3 sequences, more than 30% of them present only once. Sequencing was carried out using blood. Receptor source: a man between 18 and 35 years old with Graves' hyperthyroidism. CDR3s leave out the opening cysteine and the closing phenylalanine or tryptophan. Each record gives: J gene, V gene, CDR3 protein.

J: TRBJ1-1; V: TRBV7-9; CDR3: ASSQVGQGVNTEAF
J: TRBJ1-2; V: TRBV10-2; CDR3: ASSEDVEDYGYT
J: TRBJ1-6; V: TRBV10-3; CDR3: AISESLRPAESPLH
J: TRBJ1-1; V: TRBV12-3/TRBV12-4; CDR3: ASSLGTSWTEAF
J: TRBJ2-7; V: TRBV30; CDR3: ACWTESYEQY
J: TRBJ1-1; V: TRBV7-9; CDR3: ASSLVDSLNTEAF
J: TRBJ2-7; V: TRBV6-6; CDR3: ASSYGRVEQY
J: TRBJ2-7; V: TRBV24-1; CDR3: ATSDGLAGPYEQY
J: TRBJ1-5; V: TRBV20-1; CDR3: SARRDRINTGNQPQH
J: TRBJ2-5; V: TRBV7-2; CDR3: ASSKRVGETQY
J: TRBJ1-1; V: TRBV7-2; CDR3: ASSLGGDPNTEAF
J: TRBJ1-3; V: TRBV2; CDR3: ASSRFSDRASGNTIY
J: TRBJ2-6; V: TRBV25-1; CDR3: ASRQTGESGANVLT
J: TRBJ2-6; V: TRBV2; CDR3: ASSHPFPGSGAIDSGANVLT
J: TRBJ2-7; V: TRBV29-1; CDR3: SQETDIYEQY
J: TRBJ1-2; V: TRBV5-1; CDR3: ASRGQPDLEGYT
J: TRBJ1-4; V: TRBV12-3/TRBV12-4; CDR3: ASTLGITNEKLF
J: TRBJ2-5; V: TRBV2; CDR3: ASSEEAAQETQY
J: TRBJ2-5; V: TRBV10-3; CDR3: AIRKTGEN
J: TRBJ2-7; V: TRBV15; CDR3: ATSSRQGYEQY
J: NA; V: TRBV15; CDR3: ATSRELVFNEQF
J: TRBJ1-1; V: TRBV2; CDR3: ASSTLGQGRMNTEAF
J: TRBJ2-2; V: TRBV11-1; CDR3: ASSRQGDSGELF
J: TRBJ1-5; V: TRBV19; CDR3: ASSIQEGRGLQPQH
J: TRBJ2-2; V: TRBV6-5; CDR3: ASSPSTGGLTGELF
J: TRBJ1-6; V: TRBV10-2; CDR3: ASSEEFSPLH
J: TRBJ1-1; V: TRBV5-1; CDR3: ASSPTAVLGEAF
J: TRBJ1-5; V: TRBV15; CDR3: ATSRVGGTGYQPQH
J: TRBJ1-5; V: TRBV19; CDR3: ACRAGGNSNQPQH
J: TRBJ2-6; V: TRBV14; CDR3: ASSHMAGANVLT
J: TRBJ2-2; V: TRBV19; CDR3: ASTLWTGELF
J: TRBJ2-5; V: TRBV19; CDR3: ASSLQGFQDPQY
J: TRBJ1-6; V: TRBV4-3; CDR3: ASSQDSGPQSPLH
J: TRBJ1-2; V: TRBV19; CDR3: ASVIGTYGYT
J: TRBJ2-7; V: TRBV2; CDR3: ASSREHYEQY
J: TRBJ2-7; V: TRBV7-2; CDR3: ASSPVGQGRYEQY
J: TRBJ2-7; V: TRBV25-1; CDR3: ASSEIGAGAPSEQY
J: TRBJ1-1; V: TRBV7-9; CDR3: ASSPDSLNTEAF
J: TRBJ2-5; V: TRBV29-1; CDR3: SVDWGGAETQY
J: TRBJ2-5; V: TRBV6-6; CDR3: ASSARGPQETQY
J: TRBJ2-6; V: TRBV2; CDR3: ASTSGSSGANVLT
J: TRBJ1-1; V: TRBV19; CDR3: ASTPRGVEAF
J: TRBJ2-2; V: TRBV6-5; CDR3: ASSYSLGSGTGELF
J: TRBJ1-5; V: TRBV19; CDR3: ASSPSTTDRGSNQPQH
J: TRBJ2-5; V: TRBV25-1; CDR3: ASSEWRAQETQY
J: TRBJ2-3; V: TRBV20-1; CDR3: SAAPGTGVWTDTQY
J: TRBJ1-6; V: TRBV6-5; CDR3: ASGRDNYNSPLH
J: TRBJ2-1; V: TRBV7-2; CDR3: ASSLEGGSYNEQF